The clone carrying this T cell receptor beta chain was seen a few times. The antigen remains unidentified. TCRdb used MiXCR to reprocess the reads, holding one entry per CDR3 protein. The sample records about 220,000 distinct CDR3 sequences, 38% being singletons. The record originates from a study of T cell repertoires in cytomegalovirus infection. The study, taken as a whole, reports: Public TCR beta family frequency separated CMV-and-HLA carriers, including in an independent cohort. It was HLA-C-restricted CMV-specific TCR beta clonotypes that dominated the response ex vivo.

V lost 4 bases, J lost 0 bases, and 10 bases lay in between. The CDR3 runs to 15 residues. CDR1 is SEHNR and CDR2 is FQNEAQ in the germline V gene (reference sequence). This chain joins TRBV7-9 and TRBJ2-1; D is perhaps TRBD1 (5 bases). The source was CD8+ T cells from cultured PBMCs, collected from culture after CMV antigen stimulation. The sequence came from a human donor in good health (CMV status not recorded). Some clones in this sample may be carry-over from other donors' samples. DNA of the CDR3: TGTGCCAGCAGCTACAGGTCTAGCTCCTACAATGAGCAGTTCTTC. It translates to CASSYRSSSYNEQFF.